A selection of T cell receptor beta chains follows, all from one sample in a study of PD-1 blockade in classical Hodgkin lymphoma. Clones were sequenced by immunoSEQ multiplex PCR, and TCRdb holds only the in-frame ones, with some missing. The data show about 61,000 clones, with more than 80% seen just once and about 15% held by the top ten. This specimen consisted of peripheral blood mononuclear cells (PBMCs), obtained at baseline. Receptor source: a human donor with classical Hodgkin lymphoma. The CDR3 runs from the conserved cysteine through the conserved F or W. D genes are given only for firm matches. Clone size appears in some rows only: once, few, many, or a class for an expanded clone.

v_call	clone_size	d_call	j_call	cdr3_nt	cdr3_aa
TRBV28	NA	TRBD1	TRBJ2-5	TGTGCCAGCAGTTCCCGGACAGGGGGAGTCATCCAAGAGACCCAGTACTTC	CASSSRTGGVIQETQYF
TRBV7-3	NA	NA	TRBJ2-7	TGTGCCAGCAGCAACGGGGGAATCGAGCAGTACTTC	CASSNGGIEQYF
TRBV25-1	few	NA	TRBJ2-5	TGTGCCAGCAGTGAAGAGACCCAGTACTTC	CASSEETQYF
TRBV28	NA	NA	TRBJ1-1	TGTGCCAGCAGTTTAGCTGAGAGGGGATTGGGAGCTTTCTTT	CASSLAERGLGAFF
TRBV29-1	NA	NA	TRBJ1-1	TGCAGCGTTCAACCTTTCAAGAACACTGAAGCTTTCTTT	CSVQPFKNTEAFF
TRBV7-8	NA	NA	TRBJ1-1	TGTGCCAGCAGCTCCCCGTGGGGGCAAGCTTTCTTT	CASSSPWGQAFF
TRBV19	NA	NA	TRBJ2-7	TGTGCCAGTAGTATCAGAAAGGGGATGAACTACGAGCAGTACTTC	CASSIRKGMNYEQYF
TRBV7-9	NA	TRBD1	TRBJ1-6	TGTGCCAGCAGCTCCCCTCTACAGGGGGCGAAGTCACCCCTCCACTTT	CASSSPLQGAKSPLHF
TRBV20-1	NA	TRBD1	TRBJ2-1	TGCAGTGCCACAGGGGAGAGGCAGTTCTTC	CSATGERQFF
TRBV9	NA	TRBD2	TRBJ2-5	TGTGCCAGCAGCGTAGACTCTAGCGGGGGGGCGGTAGTGGAGACCCAGTACTTC	CASSVDSSGGAVVETQYF
TRBV19	NA	NA	TRBJ2-1	TGTGCCAGTAGGACAGAATACAATGAGCAGTTCTTC	CASRTEYNEQFF
TRBV19	NA	NA	TRBJ1-1	TGTGCCAGTAGTTCTTTAAGACGGGAAGCTTTCTTT	CASSSLRREAFF
TRBV5-5	NA	NA	TRBJ2-1	TGTGCCAGCAGCTTGGCTGGGAATGAGCAGTTCTTC	CASSLAGNEQFF
TRBV7-9	NA	NA	TRBJ2-7	TGTGCCAGCAGCTTAGGGTCCACCCACGAGCAGTACTTC	CASSLGSTHEQYF
TRBV7-9	NA	NA	TRBJ1-3	TGTGCCAGCAGCCCCGTTGGGTGGGGGGGATCTGACCCTGGAAACACCATATATTTT	CASSPVGWGGSDPGNTIYF
TRBV27	NA	NA	TRBJ2-2	TGTGCCAGCAGTTTATCGTCGATCGGGGGTCCTACCACCGGGGAGCTGTTTTTT	CASSLSSIGGPTTGELFF
TRBV2	NA	NA	TRBJ1-5	TGTGCCAGCAGTGTTGCACTATATCAGCCCCAGCATTTT	CASSVALYQPQHF
TRBV5-1	once	NA	TRBJ2-6	TGCGCCAGCAGCTTGGAAGCATCAGGGGCCAACGTCCTGACTTTC	CASSLEASGANVLTF
TRBV5-1	NA	NA	TRBJ1-2	TGCGCCAGCAGCTTTGGACGGAATGGCTACACCTTC	CASSFGRNGYTF
TRBV25-1	NA	NA	TRBJ1-2	TGTGCCAGCAGTGAGGTCGTAGGGGGGTCCGCAGGCTACACCTTC	CASSEVVGGSAGYTF
TRBV28	NA	NA	TRBJ1-5	TGTGCCAGCATGTCCAGGGCAAATCAGCCCCAGCATTTT	CASMSRANQPQHF
TRBV29-1	NA	NA	TRBJ2-1	TGCAGCGTTGAAGAGGACGGAGACAATGAGCAGTTCTTC	CSVEEDGDNEQFF
TRBV19	once	NA	TRBJ2-1	TGTGCCAGTAGTCACGGACGGGACTCATCCTACAATGAGCAGTTCTTC	CASSHGRDSSYNEQFF
TRBV19	NA	TRBD1	TRBJ1-5	TGTGCCAGTAGTATAACACAGGGGGCGTATAGCAATCAGCCCCAGCATTTT	CASSITQGAYSNQPQHF
TRBV27	NA	NA	TRBJ2-2	TGTGCCAGCAGTTTATCAGGGGTCCCCGGGGAGCTGTTTTTT	CASSLSGVPGELFF
TRBV30	NA	TRBD2	TRBJ2-3	TGTGCCTGGAGTGTATTTAGCGGGGGGGACACAGATACGCAGTATTTT	CAWSVFSGGDTDTQYF
TRBV7-8	NA	NA	TRBJ2-6	TGTGCCAGCAGCTGCGATACCCCACAAAGTCGGGCCAACGTCCTGACTTTC	CASSCDTPQSRANVLTF
TRBV7-2	NA	NA	TRBJ1-5	TGTGCCAGCAGTTTACCGGGGGGCAATCAGCCCCAGCATTTT	CASSLPGGNQPQHF
TRBV10-1	NA	NA	TRBJ1-4	TGCGCCAGCAGTAGTAGGGGGGCGCCTGAAAAACTGTTTTTT	CASSSRGAPEKLFF
TRBV12-5	NA	NA	TRBJ2-5	TGTGCTAGTGGTTTTGAGAGGAGGGAGACCCAGTACTTC	CASGFERRETQYF
TRBV30	NA	NA	TRBJ1-1	TGTGCCGGTGACAGAACGAACACTGAAGCTTTCTTT	CAGDRTNTEAFF
TRBV2	NA	NA	TRBJ1-5	TGTGCCAGCGCTCCGGGGGGGGGAGGCAATCAGCCCCAGCATTTT	CASAPGGGGNQPQHF
TRBV27	NA	NA	TRBJ1-2	TGTGCCAGCCGAGGGGGTTATGGCTACACCTTC	CASRGGYGYTF
TRBV19	NA	NA	TRBJ1-1	TGTGCCAGTAGTAGGACAGTAAACACTGAAGCTTTCTTT	CASSRTVNTEAFF
TRBV29-1	NA	NA	TRBJ1-2	TGCAGCGCTCTACAAGGAGGAATTTCCTATGGCTACACCTTC	CSALQGGISYGYTF
TRBV7-3	NA	NA	TRBJ1-1	TGTGCCAGCAGCTTAAATAAGGGGAAGAACACTGAAGCTTTCTTT	CASSLNKGKNTEAFF
TRBV30	NA	NA	TRBJ1-1	TGTGCCTGGACCCAGGTCGGGTGGACTGAAGCTTTCTTT	CAWTQVGWTEAFF
TRBV7-6	NA	TRBD2	TRBJ2-5	TGTGCCAGCAGCTTACTAGCGGGGGTAGGGGAGACCCAGTACTTC	CASSLLAGVGETQYF
TRBV19	NA	NA	TRBJ1-3	TGTGCCAGTAGTATAGATCAGTTGAACACCATATATTTT	CASSIDQLNTIYF
TRBV27	NA	NA	TRBJ2-3	TGTGCCAGCAGTTTATGGGGGTCAGATACGCAGTATTTT	CASSLWGSDTQYF
TRBV14	NA	TRBD2	TRBJ2-1	TGTGCCAGCAGCCCTGGACTAGTTCGGAGCTCCTACAATGAGCAGTTCTTC	CASSPGLVRSSYNEQFF
TRBV9	NA	NA	TRBJ2-1	TGTGCCAGCAGCGGGGGACTTGACAATGAGCAGTTCTTC	CASSGGLDNEQFF
TRBV11-2	once	TRBD1	TRBJ2-2	TGTGCCAGCAGCTCGCGAGAGGGGAGGCAGGGGGCAACCGGGGAGCTGTTTTTT	CASSSREGRQGATGELFF
TRBV5-8	NA	NA	TRBJ1-2	TGTGCCAGCAGCAAAATCGACGGAAATTTCTATGGCTACACCTTC	CASSKIDGNFYGYTF
TRBV4-2	NA	NA	TRBJ1-2	TGTGCCAGCAGCTTCCCCCGGGGGGGATCTGACTATGGCTACACCTTC	CASSFPRGGSDYGYTF
TRBV4-1	NA	TRBD2	TRBJ2-3	TGCGCCAGCTCACGACAGGAGATAGCGGGGGGGCAAACAGATACGCAGTATTTT	CASSRQEIAGGQTDTQYF
TRBV7-2	NA	NA	TRBJ2-7	TGTGCCAGCAGCCCCGGACGCCGCATCTACGAGCAGTACTTC	CASSPGRRIYEQYF
TRBV11-1	few	NA	TRBJ2-7	TGTGCCAGCAGCTCATCCATGGGCGGGTCCCACGAGCAGTACTTC	CASSSSMGGSHEQYF
TRBV25-1	NA	NA	TRBJ2-1	TGTGCCAGCAGGCCCGGGGACCCATATTCAATCAATGAGCAGTTCTTC	CASRPGDPYSINEQFF
TRBV14	NA	NA	TRBJ1-5	TGTGCCAGCAGCCAAGGCGGGGATCAGCCCCAGCATTTT	CASSQGGDQPQHF
TRBV19	NA	TRBD1	TRBJ1-5	TGTGCCAGTAGTACCACAGGGGGCGTCAGCAATCAGCCCCAGCATTTT	CASSTTGGVSNQPQHF
TRBV4-1	NA	NA	TRBJ2-2	TGCGCCAGCAGCCAAGGGGACGGGCGTTCGAACACCGGGGAGCTGTTTTTT	CASSQGDGRSNTGELFF
TRBV7-6	NA	TRBD2	TRBJ2-1	TGTGCCAGCAGCCCTAGCGGGGGGGTCCTCTCCTACAATGAGCAGTTCTTC	CASSPSGGVLSYNEQFF
TRBV9	NA	NA	TRBJ2-4	TGTGCCAGCAGCGTAGGCGGGGTAGCCAAAAACATTCAGTACTTC	CASSVGGVAKNIQYF
TRBV5-1	NA	NA	TRBJ1-4	TGCGCCAGCAGCTCAACCGGACAGCCAATAAATGAAAAACTGTTTTTT	CASSSTGQPINEKLFF
TRBV21-1	NA	NA	TRBJ1-2	TGTGCCAGTACATCGGGGCCTTCTGGCTATGGCTACACCTTC	CASTSGPSGYGYTF
TRBV9	NA	TRBD2	TRBJ2-1	TGTGCCAGCAGTATGGGACTAACAAATGAGCAGTTCTTC	CASSMGLTNEQFF